Listed below are T cell receptor beta chains from one sample, sequenced in a study of cytomegalovirus exposure and HLA in healthy donors. Sequenced by immunoSEQ multiplex PCR; TCRdb stores in-frame clones only, minus some. Among approximately 210,000 clones listed, around 76% were seen once. The sample consisted of PBMCs. These receptors all come from a man aged 40-50 years in good health and CMV-seropositive. Both conserved end residues are part of each CDR3. The order of the fields is clone size, V gene, J gene, D gene, CDR3 DNA, CDR3 protein. A D gene is named only where the DNA matches it firmly. A row's size may be missing; if present it is once, few, many or a size class.

.	TRBV7-3	TRBJ2-1	.	TGTGCCAGCAGCTCGACAGGCCAGAGCTCCTACAATGAGCAGTTCTTC	CASSSTGQSSYNEQFF
few	TRBV25-1	TRBJ1-2	TRBD1	TGTGCCAGCAGTGGGACAGGGGACTATGGCTACACCTTC	CASSGTGDYGYTF
.	TRBV10-1	TRBJ2-3	.	TGCGCCAGCAGTGAGTCGTCAGGGGGCACAGATACGCAGTATTTT	CASSESSGGTDTQYF
.	TRBV5-1	TRBJ2-2	.	TGCGCCGAACATAATGGGGGCAGATCCACCGGGGAGCTGTTTTTT	CAEHNGGRSTGELFF
few	TRBV5-1	TRBJ2-1	TRBD2	TGCGCCAGCAGCTTGGGTCTAGCGGCCTCCTACAATGAGCAGTTCTTC	CASSLGLAASYNEQFF
.	TRBV4-2	TRBJ2-1	.	TGTGTCAGCAGTGAGGGGGAGGGGTACAATGAGCAGTTCTTC	CVSSEGEGYNEQFF
.	TRBV6-6	TRBJ1-4	.	TGTGCCAGCAGCCTAGGGGCAGCAACTAATGAAAAACTGTTTTTT	CASSLGAATNEKLFF
.	TRBV18	TRBJ2-6	.	TGTGCCAGCTCCCCCCCAGGACAGTTTAACTCTGGGGCCAACGTCCTGACTTTC	CASSPPGQFNSGANVLTF
once	TRBV6-5	TRBJ2-7	.	TGTGCCAGCAGGCTACCCGGGGGCTACGAGCAGTACTTC	CASRLPGGYEQYF
.	TRBV6-5	TRBJ1-5	.	TGTGCCAGCAGTACGACAGAGAATCAGCCCCAGCATTTT	CASSTTENQPQHF
.	TRBV5-6	TRBJ2-7	TRBD1	TGTGCCAGCAGCTTAGGCTTGGGACAGGGGATCTACGAGCAGTACTTC	CASSLGLGQGIYEQYF
.	TRBV12-5	TRBJ2-7	TRBD2	TGTGCTAGTGTTCCTACCGGGACTAGGTTGACTCTTGAGCAGTACTTC	CASVPTGTRLTLEQYF
.	TRBV2	TRBJ1-2	TRBD1	TGTGCCAGCAGTGAACCCGGCGGAGGGGGCTCTGGCTACACCTTC	CASSEPGGGGSGYTF
.	TRBV6-1	TRBJ2-4	TRBD1	TGTGCCAGCAGCGGACCCGGGACAGGGAAAAACATTCAGTACTTC	CASSGPGTGKNIQYF
.	TRBV6-4	TRBJ1-1	TRBD1	TGTGCCAGCAGCCGGGACAGGGACCCCACTGAAGCTTTCTTT	CASSRDRDPTEAFF
few	TRBV9	TRBJ2-1	.	TGTGCCAGCAGCGACCCTGAGGCCTACAATGAGCAGTTCTTC	CASSDPEAYNEQFF
.	TRBV6-4	TRBJ2-1	TRBD2	TGTGCCAGCAGTTCGGGGCGGGCGGGAGGCCACAATGAGCAGTTCTTC	CASSSGRAGGHNEQFF
.	TRBV4-1	TRBJ2-2	TRBD2	TGCGCCAGCAGCCAATTCGGACTAGCGGAAACCGGGGAGCTGTTTTTT	CASSQFGLAETGELFF
.	TRBV2	TRBJ2-1	.	TGTGCCAGCCGGGGAGCACGCCTAAACAATGAGCAGTTCTTC	CASRGARLNNEQFF
.	TRBV6-6	TRBJ2-1	TRBD2	TGTGCCAGCAGTCAAACTAGCGGGAGGGCCGCCGAGCAGTTCTTC	CASSQTSGRAAEQFF
.	TRBV2	TRBJ1-3	TRBD1	TGTGCCAGCAGTCCGGACAGGGTGAACGGAAACACCATATATTTT	CASSPDRVNGNTIYF
.	TRBV19	TRBJ1-5	.	TGTGCCAGTAACGGACAGCCTGATCGGCCCCAGCATTTT	CASNGQPDRPQHF
.	TRBV5-1	TRBJ2-2	.	TGCGCCAGCAGCAGGGACATTCGGAACACCGGGGAGCTGTTTTTT	CASSRDIRNTGELFF
.	TRBV6-5	TRBJ1-1	.	TGTGCCAGCAGGAACAGGGATAACACTGAAGCTTTCTTT	CASRNRDNTEAFF
.	TRBV7-8	TRBJ2-1	TRBD2	TGTGCCAGCAGCCAGGCGGGGGGGCAAGGAGATGAGCAGTTCTTC	CASSQAGGQGDEQFF
.	TRBV14	TRBJ1-2	.	TGTGCCAGCAGCCAAGTGAAGGCTATGGGCCTCTATGGCTACACCTTC	CASSQVKAMGLYGYTF
.	TRBV12-5	TRBJ2-1	TRBD1	TGTGCTAGTGGTTTGGCGACGATTTGGACAGGGGTTGACAATGAGCAGTTCTTC	CASGLATIWTGVDNEQFF
.	TRBV19	TRBJ2-3	TRBD1	TGTGCCAGTAGTAAGGGACAGAACACAGATACGCAGTATTTT	CASSKGQNTDTQYF
.	TRBV5-6	TRBJ1-5	.	TGTGCCAGCAGCTTGGGATGGGGGGGCGGTCATCAGCCCCAGCATTTT	CASSLGWGGGHQPQHF
.	TRBV6-5	TRBJ1-4	.	TGTGCCAGCAGTTACTCAGGGGCCTCGGATGAAAAACTGTTTTTT	CASSYSGASDEKLFF
.	TRBV4-2	TRBJ2-3	.	TGTGCCAGCAGCTATGGGGAGGACTTCGCTAGCACAGATACGCAGTATTTT	CASSYGEDFASTDTQYF
.	TRBV7-9	TRBJ1-2	.	TGTGCCAGCAGCCGCAGAAATGCTAACTATGGCTACACCTTC	CASSRRNANYGYTF
.	TRBV6-1	TRBJ1-1	TRBD1	TGTGCCAGCAAAGGACAGGGGGTTACTGAAGCTTTCTTT	CASKGQGVTEAFF
.	TRBV19	TRBJ2-1	.	TGTGCCAGTAGCATGTACAATGAGCAGTTCTTC	CASSMYNEQFF
.	TRBV4-1	TRBJ2-1	.	TGCGCCAGCAGCCAAGAACCGCCAGCTAGCTCCTACAATGAGCAGTTCTTC	CASSQEPPASSYNEQFF
.	TRBV7-9	TRBJ1-4	.	TGTGCCAGCAGCTCTAGCGGGTCGGGCCGGAGTAATGAAAAACTGTTTTTT	CASSSSGSGRSNEKLFF
.	TRBV2	TRBJ1-2	.	TGTGCCAGCACCGGGGGAAGGAGGGATGGCTACACCTTC	CASTGGRRDGYTF
.	TRBV18	TRBJ1-1	.	TGTGCCAGCTCGGATGGGTCTAGGCTAGAACACACTGAAGCTTTCTTT	CASSDGSRLEHTEAFF
.	TRBV4-2	TRBJ2-3	.	TGTGCCAGCAGCCAACGGGTTGGTGGGGATACGCAGTATTTT	CASSQRVGGDTQYF
few	TRBV5-4	TRBJ2-3	.	TGTGCCAGCAGCTCAATGAGACAGGGACTCACATTCACAGATACGCAGTATTTT	CASSSMRQGLTFTDTQYF
.	TRBV18	TRBJ2-3	.	TGTGCCAGCTCACCGATGACGAGGACAGATACGCAGTATTTT	CASSPMTRTDTQYF
.	TRBV15	TRBJ2-7	TRBD1	TGTGCCACCAGCAGAGATGTAGGGGGCCCCTACGAGCAGTACTTC	CATSRDVGGPYEQYF
.	TRBV18	TRBJ2-3	TRBD2	TGTGCCAGCTCACCGGGTAGCGGGAGCCCAGATACGCAGTATTTT	CASSPGSGSPDTQYF
.	TRBV5-1	TRBJ2-1	TRBD2	TGCGCCAGCAGCTTGTTACTAGCGGGGAACAATGAGCAGTTCTTC	CASSLLLAGNNEQFF
.	TRBV7-8	TRBJ2-1	.	TGTGCCAGCAGCTTTGGGGGGACAGCCGCCAATGAGCAGTTCTTC	CASSFGGTAANEQFF
.	TRBV19	TRBJ1-4	TRBD1	TGTGCCAGTAGTTTCAGGACAGGGCAAACTAATGAAAAACTGTTTTTT	CASSFRTGQTNEKLFF